This T cell receptor beta chain is drawn from a study of regulatory T cells in long-lasting Graves disease. Time point reported: newly diagnosed GD, antithyroid drugs for less than 3 months. With RNA extracted from PBMCs as input, the TCR library was made. The CDR3 totals 14 residues. The germline V gene has CDR1 DFQATT and CDR2 SNEGSKA (reference sequence). With 3 bases removed from V and 0 bases from J, the gap between germline ends came to 12 bases. Building of the TCR beta libraries involved iRepertoire HTBI primers and Arm-PCR of CDR3 regions. From the multiplex PCR reads, TCRdb called clonotypes with MiXCR, one entry per CDR3 protein. The sample records about half a million distinct CDR3 sequences, 12% being singletons. In addition, the sample was reused for a study of T cells in Graves' hyperthyroidism and ophthalmopathy. From that paper: No progression to ophthalmopathy during 18 months of follow-up defined stable disease. Diagnoses used clinical symptoms, serum thyroxine and TRAb, thyroid ultrasound and orbital computed tomography.

This material consisted of peripheral blood mononuclear cells (PBMCs), taken at new diagnosis, from a patient treated with antithyroid drugs. This clonotype originated in a woman aged 25-40 years with Graves disease. This chain uses TRBV20-1 with TRBJ2-7; no firm D call. The CDR3 nucleotides are TGCAGTGCTAGGGTTGAGCGTAACTCCTACGAGCAGTACTTC. Its protein is CSARVERNSYEQYF.